This TCR beta chain originates from a study of blood T cell repertoires in COVID-19. Sequenced by immunoSEQ multiplex PCR; TCRdb stores in-frame clones only, minus some. This table has 180,000 or so clones, 80% to 90% appearing once. With 2 bases removed from V and 3 bases from J, the gap between germline ends came to 8 bases. The CDR3 totals 13 residues. Germline CDR1 and CDR2: MNHEY and SMNVEV (reference sequence). The chain joins TRBV27 to TRBJ2-7, with a possible D match to TRBD2 (6 bases). Sample: peripheral blood. This clonotype was sampled from a man aged 60-69 years with acute or convalescent COVID-19. CDR3 bases: TGTGCCAGCAGTTTAGGGGGGATCTACGAGCAGTACTTC. The encoded protein is CASSLGGIYEQYF.